Shown below are 5 T cell receptor beta chains from a single sample sequenced in a study of response to subunit inactivated influenza vaccine listed by TCRdb under 2018. Library preparation used RT-PCR. These reads were obtained on an Illumina HiSeq 2500. Using fastp at Q25 and MiXCR, TCRdb reprocessed the public reads and kept productive beta chains. CDR3 protein sequences are deduplicated, and each keeps its most common genes and DNA. This sample gives about 520,000 distinct CDR3 sequences in total; around 7.7% of them show up just once. The ten most abundant clones make up less than 15% of the sample. The material was PBMCs from blood, obtained around 25 months after vaccination. The origin of the receptors is a man aged 45 to 70 who received an inactivated influenza vaccine. Donor details come from another sample of the same person, matched by shared clones.

This clonotype has ten or more counts. The chain joins TRBV28 to TRBJ1-4, with D possibly being TRBD1 (5 bases). CDR3 length: 15 amino acids. Germline CDR1 reads MDHEN; CDR2 reads SYDVKM. The germline V and J ends were trimmed by 3 bases and 8 bases, with 16 bases remaining between them. The CDR3 bases are TGTGCCAGCAGTTTCCGCAGGTGGGGGAACGAAAAACTGTTTTTT. Its protein product is CASSFRRWGNEKLFF.

The rearrangement links TRBV20-1 to TRBJ2-3; D is uncertain. The CDR3 is made up of 11 amino acids. Trimming pared 4 bases from V and 6 bases from J, leaving 8 bases between. Germline V gives CDR1 DFQATT, CDR2 SNEGSKA (reference sequence). CDR3 loop: CSAKRQDTQYF. CDR3 coding DNA: TGCAGTGCTAAGCGTCAGGATACGCAGTATTTT.

The V gene is TRBV5-1, the J gene TRBJ2-7; 10 bases match TRBD1. V lost 0 bases to trimming and J lost 5 bases; unmatched junction nucleotides: 2. Germline lookup yields CDR1 SGHRS and CDR2 YFSETQ. The CDR3 has 14 residues. The CDR3 DNA sequence: TGCGCCAGCAGCTTGGGACAGGGGGCGAACGAGCAGTACTTC. Translated, it gives CASSLGQGANEQYF.

In its sample, this clonotype was seen a few times. V usage is TRBV20-1 and J usage is TRBJ2-1, with 7 bases aligning to TRBD2. Trimming removed 0 bases from V and 7 bases from J; junction bases left unmatched: 0. This CDR3 spans 12 amino acids. Germline lookup yields CDR1 DFQATT and CDR2 SNEGSKA (reference sequence). The CDR3 DNA sequence: TGCAGTGCTAGAGAGGGGGGGAATGAGCAGTTCTTC. Translated, it gives CSAREGGNEQFF.

The genes are TRBV3-1 and TRBJ1-3, with D perhaps TRBD1 (5 bases). V lost 1 base and J 8 bases, leaving 9 bases between the germline ends. The CDR3 is 13 residues long. Germline V gene lookup returns CDR1 LGHDT and CDR2 YNNKEL (reference sequence). The CDR3 nucleotides are TGTGCCAGCAGCCAAGTACGGGGCGACACCATATATTTT. Residues: CASSQVRGDTIYF. Full variable domain (remainder filled in from reference TRBV3-1 and TRBJ1-3): DTAVSQTPKYLVTQMGNDKSIKCEQNLGHDTMYWYKQDSKKFLKIMFSYNNKELIINETVPNRFSPKSPDKAHLNLHINSLELGDSAVYFCASSQVRGDTIYFGEGSWLTVV.